Included here is one T cell receptor beta chain sequence, with context. The entry originates in a study of post-analysis software for immune sequencing data. The wider study: Relapsing-remitting, secondary progressive and progressive-relapsing multiple sclerosis were all included among the disease courses.

Researchers reported that TCR beta cDNA libraries carried unique molecular identifiers. The yield from roughly 1 to 10 million T cells was around 500,000 cDNA molecules in total. TCRdb re-called the PCR reads through MiXCR, storing one row per CDR3 protein. This sample has 450,000 to 650,000 distinct CDR3 sequences, with roughly two fifths found just once. The TCR sequence derives from a girl aged 5-17 years with multiple sclerosis. Sequencing was carried out using blood.

The chain's CDR3 is CASSTSGRNEQFF. The DNA of the CDR3 is TGTGCCAGCAGTACCTCGGGACGTAATGAGCAGTTCTTC. The chain joins TRBV12-3 or TRBV12-4 to TRBJ2-1; D tentatively reads TRBD1 or TRBD2 (5 bases each). This CDR3 comprises 13 residues. The V and J ends lost 5 bases and 7 bases respectively, with 12 bases between them.